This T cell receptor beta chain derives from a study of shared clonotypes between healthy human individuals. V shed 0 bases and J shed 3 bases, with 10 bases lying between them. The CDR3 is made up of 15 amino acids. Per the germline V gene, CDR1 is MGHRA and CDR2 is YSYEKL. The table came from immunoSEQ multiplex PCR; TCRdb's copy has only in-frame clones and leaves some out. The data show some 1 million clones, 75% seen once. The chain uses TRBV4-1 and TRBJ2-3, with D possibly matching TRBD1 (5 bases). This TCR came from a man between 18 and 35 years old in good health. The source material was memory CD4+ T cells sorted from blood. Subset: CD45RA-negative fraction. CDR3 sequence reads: CASSQDDRTTDTQYF. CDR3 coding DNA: TGCGCCAGCAGCCAAGATGACAGAACAACAGATACGCAGTATTTT.